What follows are 32 T cell receptor beta chains derived from one specimen sequenced in a study of cytotoxic CD8 clonotypes in ibrutinib-treated CLL. TCRdb's copy holds only in-frame clones and misses some; the assay was immunoSEQ multiplex PCR. Of about 72,000 clones listed, more than 70% are singletons. Sequencing was performed on PBMCs, taken at disease progression, from a patient treated with ibrutinib. The receptor set was obtained from a human donor with chronic lymphocytic leukemia.

The chain employs TRBV5-1 and TRBJ2-1, with TRBD2 identical over 9 bases. Germline CDR1 and CDR2: SGHRS and YFSETQ. V dropped 5 bases and J dropped 6; count of bases not matched to a gene: 6. There are 14 residues in the CDR3. The CDR3 loop reads CASRVLAGLNEQFF. As DNA, the CDR3 is TGCGCCAGCAGGGTGCTAGCGGGGCTCAATGAGCAGTTCTTC.

The chain uses TRBV5-5 and TRBJ2-7; possibly TRBD2 for D (6 bases). Deletions cut 6 bases from V and 6 bases from J, with 13 bases between. Germline lookup yields CDR1 SGHKS and CDR2 YYEKEE (reference sequence). The length of the CDR3 is 12 residues. This CDR3 reads CASTPYGGEQYF. CDR3 DNA: TGTGCCAGCACCCCTTACGGGGGCGAGCAGTACTTC.

The chain couples TRBV7-2 to TRBJ2-1; either TRBD1 or TRBD2 may supply D (6 bases each). Deletions cut 0 bases from V and 4 bases from J, with 10 bases between. The CDR3 has 15 residues. Germline-derived CDR1 and CDR2 are SGHTA and FQGNSA. DNA of the CDR3: TGTGCCAGCAGCTTAGCTGGGGGGCCTTACAATGAGCAGTTCTTC. Encoded protein: CASSLAGGPYNEQFF.

V usage is TRBV5-4 and J usage is TRBJ2-2; unclear D gene. Trimming stripped 2 bases from V and 3 bases from J, with 11 bases between. The CDR3 spans 15 residues. The germline V gene encodes CDR1 SGHNT and CDR2 YYREEE (reference sequence). The CDR3 reads CASSFDPDHTGELFF. As DNA, the CDR3 is TGTGCCAGCAGCTTTGACCCGGATCACACCGGGGAGCTGTTTTTT.

This chain uses TRBV18 with TRBJ2-2; D call uncertain. Trimming shortened V by 3 bases and J by 5 bases, and 4 bases separated the two germline ends. This CDR3 is built from 12 residues. CDR1 and CDR2 (germline): KGHSH, LQKENI. CDR3 coding DNA: TGTGCCAGCTCACCGGTAACCGGGGAGCTGTTTTTT. Encoded protein: CASSPVTGELFF.

The genes are TRBV30 and TRBJ1-1; 8 nucleotides align to TRBD1. Germline V gives CDR1 GTSNPN, CDR2 SVGIG (reference sequence). V lost 0 bases, J lost 4 bases, and 4 bases stayed unmatched. CDR3 length: 14 amino acids. CDR3: CAWSVDRGGTEAFF. CDR3 DNA sequence: TGTGCCTGGAGTGTAGACAGGGGAGGCACTGAAGCTTTCTTT.

The rearrangement uses TRBV20-1 and TRBJ2-7; D gene uncertain. Germline V gene sequence: CDR1 DFQATT, CDR2 SNEGSKA (reference sequence). V was trimmed by 6 bases and J by 6 bases, leaving 9 bases between them. The CDR3 totals 10 residues. Written as DNA, the CDR3 is TGCAGTGCCAGATCCGGCGAGCAGTACTTC. Translation: CSARSGEQYF.

This clone was found many times. V gene TRBV9 combines with J gene TRBJ2-7, with 9 bases identical to TRBD2. Germline assignment: CDR1 SGDLS and CDR2 YYNGEE. V shed 2 bases and J 3 bases; nucleotides not matched to a gene: 6. The CDR3 contains 15 residues. CDR3: CASSVHKTSGYEQYF. The CDR3 nucleotides read TGTGCCAGCAGCGTCCATAAGACTAGCGGCTACGAGCAGTACTTC.

V usage is TRBV6-1 and J usage is TRBJ2-7; D perhaps matches TRBD2 (6 bases). This CDR3 is 17 amino acids long. The V and J ends lost 4 bases and 0 bases respectively, with 19 bases between them. Germline lookup yields CDR1 MNHNS and CDR2 SASEGT. CDR3 in DNA: TGTGCCAGCAGTGGGACCCCTACGGGACTTCACTCCTACGAGCAGTACTTC. This encodes CASSGTPTGLHSYEQYF.

The rearrangement uses TRBV11-2 and TRBJ1-2; 8 nucleotides align to TRBD1. The V gene end was trimmed by 2 bases and the J gene end by 5 bases; junction bases not matched to a gene: 10. Germline V lookup: CDR1 SGHAT, CDR2 FQNNGV. The CDR3 has 16 residues. This CDR3 is CASSLKIGTGKYGYTF. The CDR3 nucleotides read TGTGCCAGCAGCTTAAAGATCGGGACAGGAAAGTATGGCTACACCTTC. The full variable domain, with the rest looked up from reference TRBV11-2 and TRBJ1-2, is EAGVAQSPRYKIIEKRQSVAFWCNPISGHATLYWYQQILGQGPKLLIQFQNNGVVDDSQLPKDRFSAERLKGVDSTLKIQPAKLEDSAVYLCASSLKIGTGKYGYTFGSGTRLTVV.

J is TRBJ2-3 and V is TRBV21-1. TRBV21-1 constitutes a pseudogene. The CDR3 runs 12 residues. The CDR3 is CASNIGDPGPYF. The CDR3 DNA reads TGTGCCAGCAACATAGGGGACCCTGGGCCGTATTTT.

V is TRBV18 and J is TRBJ2-5, with TRBD2 as a possible D gene (6 bases). V lost 10 bases to trimming and J lost 2 bases, with 17 bases between them. This CDR3 comprises 14 residues. From germline, CDR1 is KGHSH and CDR2 LQKENI. As DNA, the CDR3 is TGTGCCACAGGCCGGGGGATTCGGCAAGAGACCCAGTACTTC. The encoded protein is CATGRGIRQETQYF.

The chain recombines TRBV5-1 with TRBJ2-3; D is undetermined. The CDR3 spans 16 residues. CDR1 and CDR2 from the germline V gene are SGHRS and YFSETQ. Trimming removed 1 base at V and 0 bases at J, with 12 bases between. CDR3 DNA sequence: TGCGCCAGCAGCTTGATATCTCTTACTAGCACAGATACGCAGTATTTT. Translation gives CASSLISLTSTDTQYF.

This chain joins TRBV6-5 and TRBJ2-7; D remains unclear. Trimming took 0 bases from V and 3 from J, leaving 12 bases between them. Germline assignment: CDR1 MNHEY and CDR2 SVGAGI. This CDR3 comprises 15 residues. CDR3 sequence: CASSYSSQFHYEQYF. As DNA, the CDR3 is TGTGCCAGCAGTTACTCGAGTCAGTTCCACTACGAGCAGTACTTC.

As regards this clone: The same CDR3 also results from other DNA sequences found in this sample. The chain uses TRBV6-5 and TRBJ2-7, with a weak D call TRBD2 (6 bases). CDR3 size: 15 residues. Trimming shortened V by 2 bases and J by 5 bases, and 16 bases separated the two germline ends. Germline-derived CDR1 and CDR2 are MNHEY and SVGAGI. For the CDR3, the DNA is TGTGCCAGCAGTTACACTGGGCGGGGTTCAAACGAGCAGTACTTC. Residues: CASSYTGRGSNEQYF.

This clone was seen more than once but under ten times. The chain links TRBV28 to TRBJ1-3; the D is unclear. Trimming cost V 6 bases and J 4 bases, with 19 bases left between them. CDR1 and CDR2 (germline): MDHEN, SYDVKM. This CDR3 has 16 residues. The CDR3 spells CASRRDGPLAGNTIYF. The CDR3 nucleotides read TGTGCCAGCAGACGAGATGGACCCCTAGCGGGAAACACCATATATTTT. The variable domain in full, completed from reference TRBV28 and TRBJ1-3, reads DVKVTQSSRYLVKRTGEKVFLECVQDMDHENMFWYRQDPGLGLRLIYFSYDVKMKEKGDIPEGYSVSREKKERFSLILESASTNQTSMYLCASRRDGPLAGNTIYFGEGSWLTVV.

The chain links TRBV5-4 to TRBJ1-2, with TRBD1 identical over 8 bases. This CDR3 contains 14 residues. Germline-derived CDR1 and CDR2 are SGHNT and YYREEE (reference sequence). V shed 3 bases and J 3 bases; nucleotides not matched to a gene: 4. CDR3 residues: CASSWGQADYGYTF. Written as DNA, the CDR3 is TGTGCCAGCAGCTGGGGACAGGCGGACTATGGCTACACCTTC.

V gene TRBV7-3 combines with J gene TRBJ1-1, with no clear D. The germline V gene encodes CDR1 SGHTA and CDR2 FQGTGA. This CDR3 contains 15 residues. Trimming stripped 5 bases from V and 0 bases from J, with 13 bases between. CDR3 sequence: CASSATRSLNTEAFF. As DNA, the CDR3 is TGTGCCAGCAGCGCCACGCGCAGTTTGAACACTGAAGCTTTCTTT.

This clone was seen only a few times. The genes are TRBV6-5 and TRBJ1-4, with D maybe TRBD1 (5 bases). Looked up from germline, CDR1 is MNHEY and CDR2 is SVGAGI. This CDR3 is built from 13 residues. V lost 6 bases to trimming and J lost 7 bases, with 12 bases between them. CDR3 amino acids: CASRDARGEKLFF. CDR3 sequence (DNA): TGTGCCAGCAGGGACGCGAGGGGTGAAAAACTGTTTTTT.

The chain recombines TRBV9 with TRBJ2-2; D is uncertain. Germline CDR1 SGDLS, CDR2 YYNGEE. This CDR3 region has 13 residues. Trimming pared 4 bases from V and 6 bases from J, leaving 10 bases between. CDR3 residues: CASSPLWPGELFF. The CDR3 region has the DNA TGTGCCAGCAGCCCCCTGTGGCCCGGGGAGCTGTTTTTT.

The chain links TRBV7-9 to TRBJ2-1; TRBD2 matches 8 bases. The V and J ends lost 5 bases and 6 bases, in that order; junction bases with no gene match: 6. Germline V gene data show CDR1 as SEHNR and CDR2 as FQNEAQ (reference sequence). The CDR3 consists of 14 residues. CDR3 residues: CASSTGGTSNEQFF. DNA for the CDR3: TGTGCCAGCAGCACAGGCGGGACTAGCAATGAGCAGTTCTTC.

This clone was counted ten times or more. The chain links TRBV6-1 to TRBJ1-5; 7 bases map to TRBD1. Germline loops: CDR1 MNHNS, CDR2 SASEGT. With V trimmed by 6 bases and J by 6 bases, 8 bases remained unmatched. This CDR3 is 14 amino acids long. DNA of the CDR3: TGTGCCAGCAGCCCTACAGGGGAAGGTCAGCCCCAGCATTTT. Translation gives CASSPTGEGQPQHF.

The CDR3 DNA follows: TGTGCCAGCACTTTAACTACGGCTGCGCGTGAAAAACTGTTTTTT. This sequence encodes CASTLTTAAREKLFF. The chain carries TRBV2 and TRBJ1-4; no clear D gene. Trimming cost V 7 bases and J 7 bases, with 19 bases left between them. The CDR3 is made up of 15 amino acids. Germline loops: CDR1 SNHLY, CDR2 FYNNEI.

V and J are TRBV28 and TRBJ1-1; no clear D. V was shortened by 2 bases and J by 1 base, with 14 bases between the two germline ends. Germline values: CDR1 MDHEN, CDR2 SYDVKM. This CDR3 has 16 amino acids. DNA of the CDR3: TGTGCCAGCAGTTTACGCCCTGGTGAAGGGAACACTGAAGCTTTCTTT. The encoded protein is CASSLRPGEGNTEAFF.

The chain uses TRBV7-9 and TRBJ2-4, with D perhaps TRBD1 (5 bases). The length of the CDR3 is 15 residues. V was pared by 5 bases and J by 0 bases, with 11 bases between. Germline CDR1 SEHNR, CDR2 FQNEAQ (reference sequence). CDR3 coding DNA: TGTGCCAGCAGCCATACGACAGAAGCCAAAAACATTCAGTACTTC. This translates into CASSHTTEAKNIQYF.

V and J are TRBV30 and TRBJ2-3; TRBD2 agrees at 14 bases. The CDR3 has 16 residues. The germline V gene has CDR1 GTSNPN and CDR2 SVGIG (reference sequence). With 0 bases clipped from V and 6 bases from J, the junction kept 5 bases outside the gene matches. The chain's CDR3 is CAWSVFGTSGSDTQYF. The DNA of the CDR3 is TGTGCCTGGAGTGTTTTCGGGACTAGCGGGAGTGATACGCAGTATTTT. Based on the CDR3 plus reference TRBV30 and TRBJ2-3, the full variable domain is SQTIHQWPATLVQPVGSPLSLECTVEGTSNPNLYWYRQAAGRGLQLLFYSVGIGQISSEVPQNLSASRPQDRQFILSSKKLLLSDSGFYLCAWSVFGTSGSDTQYFGPGTRLTVL.

This clone appeared once. The chain uses TRBV6-5 and TRBJ2-7, with D unresolved. The ends were cut back, 0 bases at V and 2 bases at J, with 11 bases in the middle. Looked up from germline, CDR1 is MNHEY and CDR2 is SVGAGI. The CDR3 is made up of 15 amino acids. CDR3 protein: CASSYSGGKTYEQYF. The DNA of the CDR3 is TGTGCCAGCAGTTACTCGGGTGGTAAGACCTACGAGCAGTACTTC.

This sequence joins TRBV18 and TRBJ1-1; 8 nucleotides match TRBD1. Germline CDR1 is KGHSH and CDR2 is LQKENI. The CDR3 has 16 residues. Unmatched junction bases numbered 11, after V lost 5 bases and J lost 3 bases. CDR3 sequence reads: CASSANQGARHTEAFF. The CDR3 nucleotides read TGTGCCAGCTCAGCGAACCAGGGGGCGAGGCACACTGAAGCTTTCTTT.

This chain links TRBV14 with TRBJ1-1; D gene uncertain. The CDR3 covers 16 residues. The germline V gene encodes CDR1 SGHDN and CDR2 FVKESK. The V end lost 4 bases, the J end lost 1 base, and 16 bases lay between the germline ends. The DNA of the CDR3 is TGTGCCAGCAGCCCTGTGGGCCGGCAGCGGAACACTGAAGCTTTCTTT. This encodes CASSPVGRQRNTEAFF.

In the case of this clone: Other DNA sequences in the sample encode the same CDR3. This chain joins TRBV2 and TRBJ2-2; D ambiguous. The CDR3 runs to 12 residues. V shed 4 bases and J shed 8 bases, with 8 bases lying between them. Germline CDR1 reads SNHLY; CDR2 reads FYNNEI. Written as DNA, the CDR3 is TGTGCCAGCAGTGGGAGTGGGGGGGAGCTGTTTTTT. Protein sequence: CASSGSGGELFF. The whole variable domain, filled in from reference TRBV2 and TRBJ2-2, reads EPEVTQTPSHQVTQMGQEVILRCVPISNHLYFYWYRQILGQKVEFLVSFYNNEISEKSEIFDDQFSVERPDGSNFTLKIRSTKLEDSAMYFCASSGSGGELFFGEGSRLTVL.

This clone showed up many times. The chain recombines TRBV6-1 with TRBJ2-6; D is uncertain. Trimming cost V 1 base and J 0 bases, with 4 bases left between them. The CDR3 contains 15 residues. Germline V gene data show CDR1 as MNHNS and CDR2 as SASEGT. The DNA of the CDR3 is TGTGCCAGCAGTGAAGGGGACTCTGGGGCCAACGTCCTGACTTTC. As protein: CASSEGDSGANVLTF.

The chain recombines TRBV4-2 with TRBJ1-4, with D perhaps TRBD1 (5 bases). Germline V gene sequence: CDR1 LGHNA, CDR2 YNFKEQ. The V end lost 1 base, the J end lost 7 bases, and 10 bases lay between the germline ends. The CDR3 loop spans 14 amino acids. The CDR3 region is CASSQGGAGEKLFF. The CDR3 bases are TGTGCCAGCAGCCAAGGAGGGGCGGGTGAAAAACTGTTTTTT.